This T cell receptor (delta chain) was documented in a study of Vδ1+ human thymocytes. As concerns this clone: Its antigen is unidentified. Other nucleotide sequences in the sample specify the same CDR3.

General observations from the study: The authors advised highly purified populations and single-cell validation. Thymic TRG and TRD repertoires appeared highly polyclonal. Donors shared many TRG clonotypes but few TRD clonotypes. Around 20% of thymic delta-chain sequences were Vdelta2, with few Vdelta3, unlike blood Vdelta1+ controls.

Extracted RNA was reverse transcribed into cDNA. Pooled V-gene forward primers with one constant-region reverse primer generated the CDR3 amplicons by multiplex PCR. TCRdb re-processed the multiplex PCR reads using CATT. This table holds under 85,000 delta-chain clones, approximately 37% found once. V was cut by 3 bases and J by 0 bases, with 26 bases left in between. Germline assignment: CDR1 TSWWSYY and CDR2 QGS. This CDR3 comprises 20 residues. Between about 97% and 99.6% of sorted thymocytes were Vdelta1+. The chain joins TRDV1 to TRDJ1, with D tentatively TRDD2 (5 bases). The sequencing input was Vdelta1+ gamma-delta thymocytes from the thymus. The subset was: FACS-sorted CD3+ TCRalphabeta- TCRVdelta1+ TCRVdelta2- thymocytes. The clonotype was recovered from a boy under three years old who had congenital heart surgery. CDR3 in DNA: TGTGCTCTTGGGGACCACTTCCCGCCCCCCATGACAAAGTACACCGATAAACTCATCTTT. Its translation is CALGDHFPPPMTKYTDKLIF.